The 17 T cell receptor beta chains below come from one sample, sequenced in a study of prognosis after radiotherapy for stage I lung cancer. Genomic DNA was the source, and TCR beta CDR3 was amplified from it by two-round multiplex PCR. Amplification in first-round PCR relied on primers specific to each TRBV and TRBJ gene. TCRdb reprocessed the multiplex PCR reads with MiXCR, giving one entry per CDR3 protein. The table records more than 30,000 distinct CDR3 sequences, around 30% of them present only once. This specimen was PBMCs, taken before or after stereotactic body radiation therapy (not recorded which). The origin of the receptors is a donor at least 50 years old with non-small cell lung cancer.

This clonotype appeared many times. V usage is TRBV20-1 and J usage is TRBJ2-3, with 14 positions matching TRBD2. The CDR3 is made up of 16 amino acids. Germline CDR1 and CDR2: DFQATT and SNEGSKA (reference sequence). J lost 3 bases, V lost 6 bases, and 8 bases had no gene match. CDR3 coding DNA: TGCAGTGCCACCTCTGGGACTAGCGGGAGTACAGATACGCAGTATTTT. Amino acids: CSATSGTSGSTDTQYF.

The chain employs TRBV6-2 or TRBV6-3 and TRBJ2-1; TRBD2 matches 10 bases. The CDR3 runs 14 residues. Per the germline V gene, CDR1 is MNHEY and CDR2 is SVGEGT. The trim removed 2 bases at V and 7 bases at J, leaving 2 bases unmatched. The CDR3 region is CASSYDSGGNEQFF. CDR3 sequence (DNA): TGTGCCAGCAGTTACGATAGCGGGGGGAATGAGCAGTTCTTC.

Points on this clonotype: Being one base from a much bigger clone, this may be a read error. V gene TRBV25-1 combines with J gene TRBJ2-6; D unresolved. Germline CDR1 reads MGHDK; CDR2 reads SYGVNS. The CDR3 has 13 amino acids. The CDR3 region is CASSTTGTNVLTF. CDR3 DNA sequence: TGTGCCAGCAGTACAACTGGGACCAACGTCCTGACTTTC.

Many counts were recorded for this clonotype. The CDR3 DNA reads TGCAGTGCTAGACTAGCGAGGCAAGAGACCCAGTACTTC. Its protein product is CSARLARQETQYF. The V gene is TRBV20-1, the J gene TRBJ2-5, with a tentative D call TRBD2 (6 bases). There are 13 residues in the CDR3. The germline V and J ends were trimmed by 2 bases and 2 bases, with 9 bases remaining between them. Germline CDR1 is DFQATT and CDR2 is SNEGSKA (reference sequence).

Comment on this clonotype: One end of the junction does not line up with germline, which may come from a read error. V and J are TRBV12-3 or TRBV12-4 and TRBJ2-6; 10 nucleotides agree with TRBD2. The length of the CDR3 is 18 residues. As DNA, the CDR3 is TGTGCCATCAGTTTGGGGCTAGCGGGAGTAACTGGGTCCAACGTCCTGACTTTC. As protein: CAISLGLAGVTGSNVLTF.

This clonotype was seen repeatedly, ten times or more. In DNA, the CDR3 is TGTGCCAGCAGCTTCACAGGCAAAGAGGCTTTCTTT. Protein sequence: CASSFTGKEAFF. This rearrangement joins TRBV11-2 to TRBJ1-1; tentative D call: TRBD1 (5 bases). V lost 3 bases, J lost 11 bases, and 13 bases lay in between. The CDR3 contains 12 residues. Germline CDR1 SGHAT, CDR2 FQNNGV.

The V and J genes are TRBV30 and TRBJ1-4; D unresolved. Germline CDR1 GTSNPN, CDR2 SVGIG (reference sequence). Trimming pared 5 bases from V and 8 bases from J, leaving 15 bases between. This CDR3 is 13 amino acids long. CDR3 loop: CAWGLNLGEKLFF. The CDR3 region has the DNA TGTGCCTGGGGACTGAATCTCGGGGAAAAACTGTTTTTT.

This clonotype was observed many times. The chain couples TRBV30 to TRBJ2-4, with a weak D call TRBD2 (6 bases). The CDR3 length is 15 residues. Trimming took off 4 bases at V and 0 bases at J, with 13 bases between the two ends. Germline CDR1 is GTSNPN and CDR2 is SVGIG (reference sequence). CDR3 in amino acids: CAWTEMGGAKNIQYF. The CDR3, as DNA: TGTGCCTGGACCGAGATGGGGGGAGCCAAAAACATTCAGTACTTC. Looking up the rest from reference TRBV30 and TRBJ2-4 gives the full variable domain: SQTIHQWPATLVQPVGSPLSLECTVEGTSNPNLYWYRQAAGRGLQLLFYSVGIGQISSEVPQNLSASRPQDRQFILSSKKLLLSDSGFYLCAWTEMGGAKNIQYFGAGTRLSVL.

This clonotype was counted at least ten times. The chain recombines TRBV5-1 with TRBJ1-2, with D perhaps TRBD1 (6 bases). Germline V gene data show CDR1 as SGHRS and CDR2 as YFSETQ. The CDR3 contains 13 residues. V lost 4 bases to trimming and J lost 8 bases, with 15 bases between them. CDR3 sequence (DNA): TGCGCCAGCAGCCCGGGGACACCGGGGGGCTACACCTTC. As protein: CASSPGTPGGYTF.

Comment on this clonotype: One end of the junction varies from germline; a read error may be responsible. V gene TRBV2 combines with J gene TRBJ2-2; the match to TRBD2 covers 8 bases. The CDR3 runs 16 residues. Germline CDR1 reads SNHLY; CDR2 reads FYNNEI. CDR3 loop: CASTSQAGGNTGELFF. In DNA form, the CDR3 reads TGTGCCAGCACAAGCCAGGCGGGAGGAAATACCGGTGAGCTGTTTTTT.

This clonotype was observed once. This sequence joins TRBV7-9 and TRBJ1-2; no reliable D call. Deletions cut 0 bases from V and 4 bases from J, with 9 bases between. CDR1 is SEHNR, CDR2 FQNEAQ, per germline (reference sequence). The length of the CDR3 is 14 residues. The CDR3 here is CASSLADCSYGYTF. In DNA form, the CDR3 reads TGTGCCAGCAGCTTAGCGGACTGTTCCTATGGCTACACCTTC.

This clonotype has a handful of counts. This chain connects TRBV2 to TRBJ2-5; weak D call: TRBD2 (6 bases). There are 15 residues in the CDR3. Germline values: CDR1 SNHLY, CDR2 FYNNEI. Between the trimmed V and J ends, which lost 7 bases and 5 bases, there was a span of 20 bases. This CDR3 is CASTMGGAGPETQYF. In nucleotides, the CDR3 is TGTGCCAGCACCATGGGCGGGGCAGGGCCGGAGACCCAGTACTTC.

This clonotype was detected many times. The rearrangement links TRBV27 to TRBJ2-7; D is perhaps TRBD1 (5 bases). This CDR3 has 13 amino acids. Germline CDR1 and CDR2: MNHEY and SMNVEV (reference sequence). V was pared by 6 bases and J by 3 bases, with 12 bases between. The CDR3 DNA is TGTGCCAGCAGCCCGCGACAGAACTACGAGCAGTACTTC. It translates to CASSPRQNYEQYF.

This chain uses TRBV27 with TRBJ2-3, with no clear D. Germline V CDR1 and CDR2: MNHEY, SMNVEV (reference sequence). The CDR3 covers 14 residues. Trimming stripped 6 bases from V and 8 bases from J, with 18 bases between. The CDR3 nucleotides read TGTGCCAGCAGCGATCTCCGGTTTCGAGTTACGCAGTATTTT. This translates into CASSDLRFRVTQYF.

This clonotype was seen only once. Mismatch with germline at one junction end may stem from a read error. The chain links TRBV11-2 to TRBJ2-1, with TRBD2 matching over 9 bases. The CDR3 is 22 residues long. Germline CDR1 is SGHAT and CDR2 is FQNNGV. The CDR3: CASSLDLRRGGRTLSSYNERFF. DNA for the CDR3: TGTGCCAGCAGCTTAGATCTACGGCGGGGGGGTCGTACCCTAAGCTCCTACAATGAGCGGTTCTTC.

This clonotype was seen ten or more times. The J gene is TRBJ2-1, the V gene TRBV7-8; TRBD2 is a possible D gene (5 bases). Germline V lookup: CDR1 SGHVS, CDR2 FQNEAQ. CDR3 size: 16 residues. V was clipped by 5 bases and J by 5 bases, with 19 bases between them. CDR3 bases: TGTGCCAGCAGCCCCAACCCGGGTTACGGGAACAATGAGCAGTTCTTC. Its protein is CASSPNPGYGNNEQFF. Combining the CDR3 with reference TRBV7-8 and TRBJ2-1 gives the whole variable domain GAGVSQSPRYKVAKRGQDVALRCDPISGHVSLFWYQQALGQGPEFLTYFQNEAQLDKSGLPSDRFFAERPEGSVSTLKIQRTQQEDSAVYLCASSPNPGYGNNEQFFGPGTRLTVL.

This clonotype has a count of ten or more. CDR3 in DNA: TGTGCCAGCACCCCGGGACAGTCTTATGGCTACACCTTC. Its translation: CASTPGQSYGYTF. The rearrangement joins TRBV2 to TRBJ1-2; 7 bases align to TRBD1. The CDR3 length is 13 residues. Losses at the gene ends were 7 bases for V and 5 bases for J; bases not matched to a gene: 7. Per the germline V gene, CDR1 is SNHLY and CDR2 is FYNNEI.